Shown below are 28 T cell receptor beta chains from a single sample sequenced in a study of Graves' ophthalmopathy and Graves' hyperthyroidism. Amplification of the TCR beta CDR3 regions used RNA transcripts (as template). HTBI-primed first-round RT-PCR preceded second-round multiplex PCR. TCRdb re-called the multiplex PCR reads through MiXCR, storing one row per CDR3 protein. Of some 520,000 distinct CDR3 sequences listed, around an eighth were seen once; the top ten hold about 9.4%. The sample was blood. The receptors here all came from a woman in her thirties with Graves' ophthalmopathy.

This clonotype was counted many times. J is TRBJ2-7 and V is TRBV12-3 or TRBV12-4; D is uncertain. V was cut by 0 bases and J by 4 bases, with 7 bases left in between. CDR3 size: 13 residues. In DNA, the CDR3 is TGTGCCAGCAGTTTAGCGCGGATGTACGAGCAGTACTTC. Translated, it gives CASSLARMYEQYF.

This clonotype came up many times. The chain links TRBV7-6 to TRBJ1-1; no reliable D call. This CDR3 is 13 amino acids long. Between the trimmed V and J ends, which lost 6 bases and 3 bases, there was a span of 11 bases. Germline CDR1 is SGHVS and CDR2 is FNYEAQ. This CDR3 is CASRLGGHTEAFF. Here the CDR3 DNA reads TGTGCCAGCAGGTTGGGAGGGCACACTGAAGCTTTCTTT.

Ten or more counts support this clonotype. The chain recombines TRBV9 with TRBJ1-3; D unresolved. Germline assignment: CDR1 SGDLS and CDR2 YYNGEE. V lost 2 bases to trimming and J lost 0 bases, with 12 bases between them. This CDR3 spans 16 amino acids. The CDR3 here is CASSVLGRRSGNTIYF. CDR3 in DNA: TGTGCCAGCAGCGTTTTAGGCCGACGCTCTGGAAACACCATATATTTT. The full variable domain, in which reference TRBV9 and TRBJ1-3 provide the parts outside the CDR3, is DSGVTQTPKHLITATGQRVTLRCSPRSGDLSVYWYQQSLDQGLQFLIQYYNGEERAKGNILERFSAQQFPDLHSELNLSSLELGDSALYFCASSVLGRRSGNTIYFGEGSWLTVV.

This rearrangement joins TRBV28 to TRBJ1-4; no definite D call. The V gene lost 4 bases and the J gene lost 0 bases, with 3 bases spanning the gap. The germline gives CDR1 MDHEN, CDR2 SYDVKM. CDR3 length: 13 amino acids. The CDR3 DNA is TGTGCCAGCAGTTCCGCAACTAATGAAAAACTGTTTTTT. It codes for CASSSATNEKLFF.

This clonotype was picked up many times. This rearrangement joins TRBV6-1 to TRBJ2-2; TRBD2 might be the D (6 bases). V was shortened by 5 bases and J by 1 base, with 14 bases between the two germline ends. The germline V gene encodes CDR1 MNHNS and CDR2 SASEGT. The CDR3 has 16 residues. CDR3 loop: CASSPLSGWNTGELFF. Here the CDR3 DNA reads TGTGCCAGCAGTCCCCTTAGCGGTTGGAACACCGGGGAGCTGTTTTTT.

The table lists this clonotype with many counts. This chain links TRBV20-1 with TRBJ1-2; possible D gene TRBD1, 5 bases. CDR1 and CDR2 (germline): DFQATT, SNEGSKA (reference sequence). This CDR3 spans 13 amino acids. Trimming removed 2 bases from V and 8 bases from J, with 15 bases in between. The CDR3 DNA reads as TGCAGTGCTAGACCAGGGACCCTGTACGGCTACACCTTC. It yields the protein CSARPGTLYGYTF.

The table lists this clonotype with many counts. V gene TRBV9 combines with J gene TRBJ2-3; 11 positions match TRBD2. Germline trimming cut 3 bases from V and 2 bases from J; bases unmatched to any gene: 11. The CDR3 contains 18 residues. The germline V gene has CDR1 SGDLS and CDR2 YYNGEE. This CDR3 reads CASSENSHSGRATDTQYF. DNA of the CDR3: TGTGCCAGCAGCGAAAATAGCCATAGCGGGAGGGCCACAGATACGCAGTATTTT.

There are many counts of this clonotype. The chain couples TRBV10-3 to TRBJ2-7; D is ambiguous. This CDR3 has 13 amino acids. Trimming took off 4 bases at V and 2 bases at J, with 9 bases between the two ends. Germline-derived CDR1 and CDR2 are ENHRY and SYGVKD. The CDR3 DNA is TGTGCCATCAGTGTAGAGTTGACCTACGAGCAGTACTTC. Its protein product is CAISVELTYEQYF.

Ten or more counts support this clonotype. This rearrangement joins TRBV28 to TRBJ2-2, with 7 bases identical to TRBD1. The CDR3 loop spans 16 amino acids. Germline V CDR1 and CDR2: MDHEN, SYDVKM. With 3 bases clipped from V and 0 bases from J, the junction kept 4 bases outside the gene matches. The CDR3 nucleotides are TGTGCCAGCAGTTTCTGGGACAGCACGAACACCGGGGAGCTGTTTTTT. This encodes CASSFWDSTNTGELFF.

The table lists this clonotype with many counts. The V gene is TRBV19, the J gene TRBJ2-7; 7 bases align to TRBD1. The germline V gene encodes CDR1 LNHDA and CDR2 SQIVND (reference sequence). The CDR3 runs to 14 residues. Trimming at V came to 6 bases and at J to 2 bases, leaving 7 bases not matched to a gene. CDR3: CASRHDRAAYEQYF. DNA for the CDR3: TGTGCCAGTAGGCACGACAGGGCTGCCTACGAGCAGTACTTC.

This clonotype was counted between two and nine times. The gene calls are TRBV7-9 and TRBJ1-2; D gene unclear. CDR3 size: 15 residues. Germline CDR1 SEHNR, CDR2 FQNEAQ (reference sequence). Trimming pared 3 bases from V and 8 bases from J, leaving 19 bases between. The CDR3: CASSFPASADWGYTF. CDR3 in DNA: TGTGCCAGCAGCTTCCCGGCCTCCGCTGATTGGGGCTACACCTTC.

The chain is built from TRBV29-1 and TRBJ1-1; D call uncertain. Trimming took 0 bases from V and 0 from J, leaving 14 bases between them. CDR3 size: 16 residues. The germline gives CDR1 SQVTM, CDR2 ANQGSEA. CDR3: CSVEEEGRTMNTEAFF. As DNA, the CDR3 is TGCAGCGTTGAAGAGGAGGGTCGTACTATGAACACTGAAGCTTTCTTT.

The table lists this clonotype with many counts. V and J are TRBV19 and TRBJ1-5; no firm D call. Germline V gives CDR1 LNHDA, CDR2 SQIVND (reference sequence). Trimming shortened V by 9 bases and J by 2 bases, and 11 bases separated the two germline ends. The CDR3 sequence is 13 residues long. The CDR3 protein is CASQMVGNQPQHF. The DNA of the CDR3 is TGTGCCAGCCAGATGGTGGGCAATCAGCCCCAGCATTTT.

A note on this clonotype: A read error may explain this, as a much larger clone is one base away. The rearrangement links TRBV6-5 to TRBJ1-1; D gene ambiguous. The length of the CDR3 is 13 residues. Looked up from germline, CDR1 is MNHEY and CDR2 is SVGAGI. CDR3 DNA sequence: TGTGCCAGCAGTTACTCTCGGATCACTGAATCTTTCTTT. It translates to CASSYSRITESFF.

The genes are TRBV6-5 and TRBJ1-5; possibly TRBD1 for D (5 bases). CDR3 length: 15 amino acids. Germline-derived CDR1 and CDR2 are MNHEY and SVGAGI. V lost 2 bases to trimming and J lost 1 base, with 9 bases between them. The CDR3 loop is CASSYQGLSNQPQHF. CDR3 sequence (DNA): TGTGCCAGCAGTTACCAGGGTCTGAGCAATCAGCCCCAGCATTTT.

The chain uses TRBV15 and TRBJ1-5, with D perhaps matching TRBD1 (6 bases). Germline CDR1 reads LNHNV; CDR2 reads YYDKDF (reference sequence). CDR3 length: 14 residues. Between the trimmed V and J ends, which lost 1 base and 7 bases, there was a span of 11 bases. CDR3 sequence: CATSRAQGLQPQHF. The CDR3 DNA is TGTGCCACCAGCAGAGCCCAGGGGTTACAGCCCCAGCATTTT.

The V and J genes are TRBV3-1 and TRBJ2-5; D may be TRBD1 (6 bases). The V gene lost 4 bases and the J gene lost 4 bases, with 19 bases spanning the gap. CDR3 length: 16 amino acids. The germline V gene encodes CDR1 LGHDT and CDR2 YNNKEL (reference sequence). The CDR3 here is CASSLAGGPTPETQYF. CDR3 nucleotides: TGTGCCAGCAGCCTCGCTGGGGGCCCCACTCCAGAGACCCAGTACTTC.

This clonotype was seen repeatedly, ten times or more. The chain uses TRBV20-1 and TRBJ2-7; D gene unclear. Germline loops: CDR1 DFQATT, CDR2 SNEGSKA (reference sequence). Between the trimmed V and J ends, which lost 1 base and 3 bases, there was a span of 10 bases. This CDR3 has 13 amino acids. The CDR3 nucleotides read TGCAGTGCTAGAGTGGGCGGCTACTACGAGCAGTACTTC. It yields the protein CSARVGGYYEQYF.

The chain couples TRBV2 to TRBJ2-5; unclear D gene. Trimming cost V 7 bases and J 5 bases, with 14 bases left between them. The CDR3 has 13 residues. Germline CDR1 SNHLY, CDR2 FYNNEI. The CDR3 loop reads CASTLLSTETQYF. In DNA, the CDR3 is TGTGCCAGCACCCTACTAAGTACGGAGACCCAGTACTTC. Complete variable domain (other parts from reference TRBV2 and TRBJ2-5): EPEVTQTPSHQVTQMGQEVILRCVPISNHLYFYWYRQILGQKVEFLVSFYNNEISEKSEIFDDQFSVERPDGSNFTLKIRSTKLEDSAMYFCASTLLSTETQYFGPGTRLLVL.

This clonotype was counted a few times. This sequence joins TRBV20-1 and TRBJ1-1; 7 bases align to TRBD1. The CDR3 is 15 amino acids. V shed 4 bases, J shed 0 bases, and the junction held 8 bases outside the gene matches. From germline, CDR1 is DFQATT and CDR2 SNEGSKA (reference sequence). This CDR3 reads CSATKGAGMNTEAFF. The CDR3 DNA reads TGCAGTGCTACAAAGGGGGCTGGGATGAACACTGAAGCTTTCTTT.

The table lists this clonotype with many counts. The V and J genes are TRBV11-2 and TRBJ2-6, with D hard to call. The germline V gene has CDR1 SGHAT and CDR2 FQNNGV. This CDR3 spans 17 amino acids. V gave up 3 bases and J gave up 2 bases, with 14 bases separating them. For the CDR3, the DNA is TGTGCCAGCAGCTTGTACGCACGGGTTACTGGGGCCAACGTCCTGACTTTC. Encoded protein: CASSLYARVTGANVLTF.

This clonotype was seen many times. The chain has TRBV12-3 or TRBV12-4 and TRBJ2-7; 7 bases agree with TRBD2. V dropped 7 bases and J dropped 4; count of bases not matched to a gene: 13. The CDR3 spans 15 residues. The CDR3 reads CASTIGGLGKYEQYF. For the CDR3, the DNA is TGTGCCAGCACCATTGGAGGACTAGGGAAATACGAGCAGTACTTC.

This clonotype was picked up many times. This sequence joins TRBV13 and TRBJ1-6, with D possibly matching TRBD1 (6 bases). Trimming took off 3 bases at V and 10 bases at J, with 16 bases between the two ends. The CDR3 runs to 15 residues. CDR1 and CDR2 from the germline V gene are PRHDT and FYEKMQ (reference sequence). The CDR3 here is CASSFRGLGKSPLHF. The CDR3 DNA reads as TGTGCCAGCAGCTTCAGGGGATTAGGTAAATCACCCCTCCACTTT.

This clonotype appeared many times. This CDR3 reads CASSVTANTEAFF. CDR3 sequence (DNA): TGTGCCAGCAGTGTGACAGCAAACACTGAAGCTTTCTTT. The V gene is TRBV6-1, the J gene TRBJ1-1; D perhaps matches TRBD1 (5 bases). Trimming cost V 4 bases and J 2 bases, with 8 bases left between them. Germline lookup yields CDR1 MNHNS and CDR2 SASEGT. The CDR3 extends over 13 amino acids.

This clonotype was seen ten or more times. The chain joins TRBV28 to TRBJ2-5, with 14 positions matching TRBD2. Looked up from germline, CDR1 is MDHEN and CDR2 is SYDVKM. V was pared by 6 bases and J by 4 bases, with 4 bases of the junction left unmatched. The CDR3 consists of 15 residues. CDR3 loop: CASRRLAGGLETQYF. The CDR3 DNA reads TGTGCCAGCAGGCGACTAGCGGGGGGGTTAGAGACCCAGTACTTC.

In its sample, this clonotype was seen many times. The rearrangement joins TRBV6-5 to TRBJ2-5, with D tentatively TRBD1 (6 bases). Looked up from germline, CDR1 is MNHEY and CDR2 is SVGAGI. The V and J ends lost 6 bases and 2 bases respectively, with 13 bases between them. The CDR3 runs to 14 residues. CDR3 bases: TGTGCCAGCAGGCCTCACGACAGGCAAGAGACCCAGTACTTC. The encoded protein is CASRPHDRQETQYF.

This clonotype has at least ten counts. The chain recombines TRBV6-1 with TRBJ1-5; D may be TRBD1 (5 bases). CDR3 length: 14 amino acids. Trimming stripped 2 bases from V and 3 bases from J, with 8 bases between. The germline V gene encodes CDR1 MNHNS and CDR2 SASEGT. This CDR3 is CASSEQGFNQPQHF. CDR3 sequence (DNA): TGTGCCAGCAGTGAACAGGGTTTCAATCAGCCCCAGCATTTT.

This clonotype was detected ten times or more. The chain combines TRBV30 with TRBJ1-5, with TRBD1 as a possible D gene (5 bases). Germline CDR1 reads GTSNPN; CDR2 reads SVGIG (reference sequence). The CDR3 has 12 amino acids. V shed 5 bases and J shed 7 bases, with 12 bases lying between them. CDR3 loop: CAWAGWGQPQHF. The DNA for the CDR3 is TGTGCCTGGGCGGGCTGGGGGCAGCCCCAGCATTTT.